The present TCR beta chain was sequenced within a study of early T cells in non-severe SARS-CoV-2 infection. The wider study: Sequencing of bulk RNA from unsorted whole blood was done, without chain pairing.

Details on this clonotype: Its specificity is not known.

Broader study findings: Lookups in VDJdb leaned toward anti-spike CD8 responses and missed private and CD4 specificities.

CDR1 and CDR2 (germline): SNHLY, FYNNEI. V lost 6 bases and J lost 6, with 3 bases in between. The CDR3 length is 10 residues. Attached unique molecular identifiers marked individual cDNA molecules. TCRdb re-called the 5' RACE reads with MiXCR, one entry per CDR3 protein. The table records tens of thousands of distinct CDR3 sequences, 15% of them present only once. The sequence came from an adult who was a healthcare worker with PCR-confirmed SARS-CoV-2 infection or an uninfected control (not recorded which). The chain couples TRBV2 to TRBJ2-4; no definite D call. The sample was whole blood. The CDR3 bases are TGTGCCAGCAGAGGAAACATTCAGTACTTC. It is translated as CASRGNIQYF. Full variable domain (missing parts from reference TRBV2 and TRBJ2-4): EPEVTQTPSHQVTQMGQEVILRCVPISNHLYFYWYRQILGQKVEFLVSFYNNEISEKSEIFDDQFSVERPDGSNFTLKIRSTKLEDSAMYFCASRGNIQYFGAGTRLSVL.